This record concerns one T cell receptor (beta chain) sequence. Its antigen is undetermined. The data originate from a study of identical twins. A universal primer binding site was introduced by template switching. The final cDNA contained unique molecular identifiers. TCRdb re-called the 5' RACE reads with MiXCR, one entry per CDR3 protein. The sample includes 1.5 million to 2 million distinct CDR3 sequences, 32% of them seen just once. Study-wide results and limits: Abundant beta clonotypes from cord blood had fewer insertions, unlike memory repertoires, which showed none.

V lost 3 bases, J lost 1 base, and 6 bases stayed unmatched. Germline CDR1 is SGHAT and CDR2 is FQNNGV. The CDR3 is 17 residues long. The sequence was collected from a newborn girl in good health. This rearrangement joins TRBV11-2 to TRBJ2-3; 11 positions match TRBD2. Input material: cord blood. The CDR3 protein is CASSFNSGGAGTDTQYF. CDR3 DNA: TGTGCCAGCAGCTTTAATAGCGGGGGGGCAGGCACAGATACGCAGTATTTT.